This TCR beta chain was sequenced for a study of cytomegalovirus exposure and HLA in healthy donors. In the study overall: From HLA-typed donors, an early data release held tens of millions of unique TCRs. Membership in the Caucasian-associated ancestry cluster was found for 81% of nearly 400 genotyped donors.

Each donor was nominally healthy when sampled (though unrecorded immune exposures were likely). This clone was counted between two and nine times. At one boundary the junction diverges from the germline segment, which might be a read error. The PCR used 60 Vbeta and 13 Jbeta primers. Data came from immunoSEQ multiplex PCR; TCRdb stores just in-frame clones and leaves some out. The table lists more than 95,000 clones, approximately 73% of them singletons. This TCR was sampled from a man between 60 and 75 years old in good health and CMV-seropositive. Source material: PBMCs.

The CDR3 protein is CASSLGVRDTQYF. In DNA, the CDR3 is TGTGCTAGCAGCTTAGGAGTTAGAGATACGCAGTATTTT. The chain joins TRBV7-7 to TRBJ2-3; D unresolved. CDR1 is SSHAT, CDR2 FNYEAQ, per germline (reference sequence). This CDR3 is 13 amino acids long. The full variable domain, in which reference TRBV7-7 and TRBJ2-3 provide the parts outside the CDR3, is GAGVSQSPRYKVTKRGQDVTLRCDPISSHATLYWYQQALGQGPEFLTYFNYEAQPDKSGLPSDRFSAERPEGSISTLTIQRTEQRDSAMYRCASSLGVRDTQYFGPGTRLTVL.